This is a list of T cell receptor beta chains from one sample in a study of blood T cells in healthy people across ages. TCRdb redid the calling of the 5' RACE reads with MiXCR, one entry per CDR3 protein. The table includes 500,000 to 550,000 distinct CDR3 sequences, nearly 25% detected once. These data were likewise used in another study, on T cells of mothers and their children.

The sample taken for sequencing was blood. The receptors stem from a boy aged 5-17 years in good health. Both conserved end residues are part of each CDR3. A D gene is named only where the DNA matches it firmly. Clone sizes are given selectively: once, few, many, or a class where the clone is expanded.

j_gene,abundance,v_gene,d_gene,CDR3aa,CDR3nt
TRBJ2-7,.,TRBV14,.,CASRQTGGYEQYF,TGTGCCAGCAGACAGACAGGTGGCTACGAGCAGTACTTC
TRBJ1-1,.,TRBV27,TRBD1,CASSLQGGGGTEAFF,TGTGCCAGCAGCTTACAAGGGGGCGGGGGAACTGAAGCTTTCTTT
TRBJ1-4,many,TRBV28,.,CATLGQLNEKLFF,TGTGCCACCCTAGGACAGCTTAATGAAAAACTGTTTTTT
TRBJ2-7,.,TRBV4-3,TRBD1,CASSHDDQRGTGGEQYF,TGCGCCAGCAGCCACGATGACCAAAGGGGGACAGGGGGCGAGCAGTACTTC
TRBJ2-7,once,TRBV20-1,.,CSARSGKGYDEQYF,TGCAGTGCTAGATCCGGGAAAGGTTATGACGAGCAGTACTTC
TRBJ1-6,few,TRBV12-3/TRBV12-4,.,CASSTRDGLYNSPLHF,TGTGCCAGCAGTACCCGAGACGGACTCTATAATTCACCCCTCCACTTT
TRBJ2-3,.,TRBV9,.,CASSPRAAAYTDTQYF,TGTGCCAGCAGCCCACGGGCGGCAGCCTACACAGATACGCAGTATTTT
TRBJ2-3,.,TRBV2,TRBD2,CVRIPGLGSADTQYF,TGTGTCAGAATTCCGGGACTAGGATCCGCAGATACGCAGTATTTT
TRBJ1-2,few,TRBV30,.,CAWSEGRMYGYTF,TGTGCCTGGAGCGAGGGACGGATGTATGGCTACACCTTC
TRBJ1-2,.,TRBV28,.,CASSSGTARGYTF,TGTGCCAGCAGTTCCGGGACCGCCCGGGGCTACACCTTC